Described below is a single TCR beta chain sequence and its context. Its binding antigen is unknown. No base qualities exist here, and no much larger clone lies one base off it. The sample is drawn from a study of cytomegalovirus exposure and HLA in healthy donors (dated by TCRdb to 2017 to 2019). With regard to the full study: In an earlier analysis of 550 to 750 of the donors, 250 to 300 Gb of sequence data and 100 million or so unique TCR beta sequences from about 180 million T cells were reported. Around 300 gigabases of sequencing data and approximately 85 million unique TCR sequences were included in an early release covering 550 to 800 HLA-typed donors. Among the approximately 430 genotyped donors, around 81% belonged to the genetic ancestry cluster associated with self-reported Caucasian donors. The study aimed to test whether signatures of past pathogen exposure could be identified by cataloging public T cell receptors. Using immunosequencing, the study profiled T cell repertoires from approximately 700 subjects and related those repertoires to cytomegalovirus serostatus. Besides the first cohort of 500 to 700 subjects, a separate validation cohort made up of about 120 different subjects was used. High-throughput TCR immunosequencing, statistical association of individual TCRs with disease status, and machine learning were combined to predict cytomegalovirus infection status. A later analysis re-analyzed previously published TCR beta repertoires from roughly 630 donors and added high-resolution HLA genotyping to study TCR occurrence patterns. The later analysis used no new phenotypic data to find candidate immune exposures, relying instead on TCR beta sequences and their occurrence across donors. An earlier analysis of 587 of the donors used high-throughput TCR beta sequencing to judge whether each TCR beta V gene segment behaved as functional or pseudogenic. Donor age, sex, ethnicity and CMV serostatus were collected together with the repertoire data. In a later genetic analysis, genome-wide SNP genotypes for about 55% of the roughly 670 donors were used, and that subset was treated as a discovery cohort. Every discovery cohort repertoire had been produced on one sequencing platform. HLA typing included class I and class II loci at four-digit resolution. The number of typed donors differed by locus: about 629-630 for A, B, C, DRB1 and DQB1; 522 for DQA1; fewer than 610 for DPA1; and 450 to 480 for DPB1. Roughly five DR-DQ haplotypes were treated as single units for association and clustering because of strong linkage in the cohort. On average, 235,054 unique TCR beta nucleotide sequences were sequenced per donor among about 400 genotyped donors of the cohort, with about 17% of those sequences being non-productive. Overall study outcomes, separate from this receptor: A later analysis found that most CMV-associated TCR beta chains appeared HLA-restricted, with HLA associations seemingly driven largely by CMV exposure. In an earlier analysis of fewer than 750 of the donors, most TCR beta V segments were observed in productive rearrangements about 87% or about 30% of the time, broadly matching IMGT annotations. It was suggested by the authors that the approach could potentially be generalized to other disease states and immunological phenotypes. The study gave a list of 150 to 200 TCR beta chains associated with cytomegalovirus. Correlated functional status among segregating V segments might reflect linkage disequilibrium, but an unknown experimental factor could not be ruled out. Compared with the approximately 670-donor mean, donors in an Asian-associated ancestry cluster had fewer N-insertions in productive TCRs, according to a later genetic analysis. Across donors, most TCR sequences were observed very rarely, whereas some public TCRs were present in many individuals. In a later analysis, more than 15,000 TCR beta sequences were associated with specific HLA alleles at a false discovery rate of 0.05. Some IMGT-functional V segments, including TRBV6-2 and TRBV6-3, could not be distinguished by the 87-base-pair reads and were therefore excluded. A further reported finding was that TCR beta sequences accurately predicted the HLA-A and HLA-B alleles for most subjects in the first cohort. Strong co-occurrence of HLA alleles, especially DR and DQ, made assigning TCR associations to individual alleles difficult. A cluster of highly shared sequence variants was judged likely to be a technical artifact of the sequencing pipeline. Presence/absence analyses assumed roughly uniform sequencing depth across donors, an assumption that may not hold. In a later analysis, HLA-associated TCR beta chains were found to be more clonally expanded and to have lower generation probabilities than equally common non-associated chains. The cohort was sequenced for TCR beta chains only, and without alpha or paired-chain data the features that could be detected were limited. Because counts were too low, some 17 rarely observed V segments, including chromosome 9 orphons, were excluded from the earlier analysis of 500 to 700 of the donors. A later analysis reported that several top co-occurrence clusters appeared linked to parvovirus B19, influenza, CMV and Epstein-Barr virus. A few of the identified cytomegalovirus-associated TCR beta chains were confirmed in vitro to be specific for cytomegalovirus antigens. The classifier was reported to diagnose cytomegalovirus status with high specificity and sensitivity in both the original cohort and the validation cohort. An association between a missense DCLRE1C variant and V-gene and J-gene trimming of TCR beta chains was found in a later genetic analysis and replicated in an independent cohort. Immune exposure information for the cohort was limited to CMV serostatus. A later analysis found that TCR association rates varied across HLA loci, with DRB1 alleles showing the most associated TCRs and HLA-C alleles the fewest. HLA typing was unavailable for some donors at each locus, so association tests used only the typed subset.

Receptor amplification or capture employed the immunoSEQ multiplex PCR assay. A mixture of 60 forward primers for TCR Vbeta segments and 13 reverse primers for TCR Jbeta segments was used in the multiplex PCR. Amplification of the CDR3 region of rearranged TCR beta genes was performed with a multiplex PCR assay on genomic DNA. The Illumina HiSeq System was used to sequence the amplified TCR beta libraries as 87-base-pair reads. Processing in the source paper ran as follows. Across the 600 to 700 repertoires, a later analysis counted 80 million or so unique TCR beta chains, some 11 million of which were shared by at least two donors. To remove PCR and sequencing errors, raw reads were error-corrected and collapsed into unique sequences using a nearest-neighbor algorithm that merged closely related sequences. V, D and J gene segments were assigned by aligning CDR3 sequences to IMGT reference sequences. For a sequence to be retained, a match of at least six nucleotides was required to both a V gene segment and a J gene segment. Rearrangements were classified as productive when the CDR3 lacked stop codons and remained in frame with V and J, and all other rearrangements were classified as non-productive. Following IMGT convention, CDR3 was defined as the stretch from the second conserved V-encoded cysteine to the conserved J-encoded phenylalanine. Sequences without an unambiguous match to a single V gene segment were excluded from the earlier analysis of about 640 of the donors. An earlier analysis of around 600 of the donors classified V segments as functional when productive rearrangements were above 56.7% and as segregating when the standard deviation between donors was above 5%. To diagnose cytomegalovirus status from the catalog of TCR beta chain sequences, a statistical classification framework was built. In a later analysis, TCR nucleotide sequences were compared against IMGT/GENE-DB human TR gene sequences so that V and J genes could be assigned. In a later analysis, CDR3 sequences and most-parsimonious VDJ recombination scenarios were assigned using the TCRdist pipeline. In a later analysis, each TCR beta chain was defined by its CDR3 amino acid sequence together with its V-gene family, and reads without a unique V-gene family were excluded. As a way to deal with suspected cross-contamination and a sequencing artifact, a later analysis dropped hundreds of nucleotide sequences that were highly shared and had low generation probability. In a later analysis, a clonal expansion index for each public chain was calculated from normalized within-repertoire ranks of inferred template counts. A later analysis computed generation probabilities with a VDJ recombination model fitted to out-of-frame rearrangements, and checked the results against IGoR. A later analysis scored TCR-TCR, TCR-HLA and TCR-CMV co-occurrence with hypergeometric tests, applying a repertoire-size bias correction to TCR pairs. To estimate false discovery rates, a later analysis permuted the HLA or CMV assignments 20 times. In a later analysis, co-occurring TCRs were grouped using DBSCAN, with TCRdist sequence similarity added in when clustering inside HLA-allele-positive subsets. Co-occurrence clustering excluded repertoires with fewer than 30,000 or more than 120,000 public chains, plus five with anomalous nucleotide sharing. This immuneACCESS table, as held by TCRdb, lists in-frame sequences with V and J called but not all clones. Of the missing ones, under half trace to an unresolved V gene in checked studies; the others have no known cause. The V and J calls and the clone size are those of that table, but D and trimming were determined from the DNA. The sample table holds roughly 250,000 clones, of which roughly 80% were seen once. Roughly 0.3% of the sample comes from the top ten.

The cohort consisted of some 670 healthy bone marrow donors. All cohort members were sampled while nominally healthy, although unrecorded immune exposures were likely present. The donor was CMV seronegative and belonged to the group of 380 or so seronegative cohort members. A peripheral blood sample was collected from each donor, and TCR beta sequencing was performed on peripheral blood mononuclear cells. The Qiagen DNeasy Blood Extraction Kit was used to extract genomic DNA from the blood cell samples. From the cysteine up to the phenylalanine, the CDR3 has a length of 14 residues. The CDR3 DNA has 42 bases and is translated from base 1. V gives up 3 bases and J gives up 8 bases, and the segment between their germline ends measures 16 bases. Sequences MDHEN (CDR1) and SYDVKM (CDR2) are obtained from the germline V gene.

The receptor was isolated from a girl aged 2-10 years in good health and CMV-seronegative. Sequencing was carried out using PBMCs. The sequence links TRBV28 to TRBJ1-1; too little of a D gene remains to name it. In nucleotide form, the sequence is TGTGCCAGCAGTTTCCCCGGCCCAGCGAGGGAAGCTTTCTTT. Translated, it reads CASSFPGPAREAFF.